This TCR beta chain was retrieved from a study of T cell repertoires in cytomegalovirus infection (dated by TCRdb to the late 2010s). At the level of the whole study: The HLA type of each donor mattered for the analysis, because public TCR beta signatures pointed to carriage of CMV infection along with the matching HLA type. General findings and caveats noted by the study authors: In both this cohort and an independent cohort of 352 donors, the cumulative frequency of public TCR beta family members distinguished carriers of CMV infection plus the relevant HLA type. In the ex vivo response, HLA-C-restricted CMV-specific TCR beta clonotypes were dominant, and in two of eight donors the single most frequent clonotype came from this HLA-C-restricted group.

Of note for this clonotype: The antigen it recognizes is unknown. Base-call qualities are not available, and no considerably larger clone is one nucleotide away.

V sheds 0 bases and J sheds 2 bases, leaving 14 bases between their ends. The germline V gene (reference sequence) yields LGHDT for CDR1 and YNNKEL for CDR2. Including cysteine and phenylalanine, the CDR3 has 17 amino acids. Only the CDR3 region is kept as DNA, spanning 51 bases read in frame from base 1. The sequencing machine was an Illumina HiSeq 1500. TCRdb reprocessing: public reads trimmed at Q25 with fastp, clones called with MiXCR, in-frame beta chains kept. All rows with the same CDR3 protein become a single entry with the most common DNA and genes. The sample table records just under 550,000 distinct CDR3 sequences; 26% of these occur just once. Under 15% of the sample rests with the top ten.

The V and J segments used are TRBV3-1 and TRBJ2-1; a confident D gene designation cannot be given. The TCR was taken from a human donor in good health (CMV status not recorded). Some clones in this sample may be carry-over from other donors' samples. The sequencing sample was made of PBMCs. CDR3 sequence: CASSQDLPFETYNEQFF. The DNA sequence is given as TGTGCCAGCAGCCAAGATCTGCCTTTCGAAACCTACAATGAGCAGTTCTTC.